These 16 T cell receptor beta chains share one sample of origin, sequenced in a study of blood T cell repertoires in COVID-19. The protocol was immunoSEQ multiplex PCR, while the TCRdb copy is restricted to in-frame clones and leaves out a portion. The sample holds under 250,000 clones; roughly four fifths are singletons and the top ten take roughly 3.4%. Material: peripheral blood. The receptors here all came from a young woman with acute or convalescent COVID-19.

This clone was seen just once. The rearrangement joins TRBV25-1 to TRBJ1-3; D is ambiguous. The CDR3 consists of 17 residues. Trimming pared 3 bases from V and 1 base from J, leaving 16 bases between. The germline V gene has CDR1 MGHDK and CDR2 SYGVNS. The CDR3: CASSDLRDLPSGNTIYF. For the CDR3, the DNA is TGTGCCAGCAGTGACCTACGAGATCTACCGTCTGGAAACACCATATATTTT.

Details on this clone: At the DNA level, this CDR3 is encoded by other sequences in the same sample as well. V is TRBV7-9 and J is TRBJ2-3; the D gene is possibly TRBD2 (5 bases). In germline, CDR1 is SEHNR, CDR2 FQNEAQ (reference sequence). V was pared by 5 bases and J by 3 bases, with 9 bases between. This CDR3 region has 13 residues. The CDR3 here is CASSLGLTDTQYF. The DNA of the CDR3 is TGTGCCAGCAGCCTAGGACTTACAGATACGCAGTATTTT.

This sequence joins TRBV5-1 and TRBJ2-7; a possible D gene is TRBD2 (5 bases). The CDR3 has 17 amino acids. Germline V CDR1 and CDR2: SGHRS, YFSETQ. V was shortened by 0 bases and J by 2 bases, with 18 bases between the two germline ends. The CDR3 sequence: CASSLALAASTTYEQYF. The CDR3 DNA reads TGCGCCAGCAGCTTGGCCCTGGCCGCTAGCACCACCTACGAGCAGTACTTC.

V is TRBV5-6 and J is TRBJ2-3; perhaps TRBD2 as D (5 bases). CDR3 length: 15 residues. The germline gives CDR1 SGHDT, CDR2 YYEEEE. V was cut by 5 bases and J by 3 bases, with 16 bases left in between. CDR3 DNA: TGTGCCAGCAGTCACCATCGAGCGGTGACAGATACGCAGTATTTT. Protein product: CASSHHRAVTDTQYF.

The CDR3 sequence: CASSYSKVCQGCWGRGYGYTF. As DNA, the CDR3 is TGTGCCAGCAGTTACTCGAAGGTTTGTCAGGGGTGCTGGGGGCGCGGTTATGGCTACACCTTC. The V and J genes are TRBV6-8 and TRBJ1-2, with a possible D match to TRBD1 (6 bases). The V end lost 0 bases, the J end lost 5 bases, and 31 bases lay between the germline ends. Germline V gene sequence: CDR1 MNHGY, CDR2 SAAAGT. The CDR3 has 21 residues.

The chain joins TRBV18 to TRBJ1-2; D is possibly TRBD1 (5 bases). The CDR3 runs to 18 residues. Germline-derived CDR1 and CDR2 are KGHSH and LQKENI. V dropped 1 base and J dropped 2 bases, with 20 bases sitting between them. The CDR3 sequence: CASSPRQGTLIKNYGYTF. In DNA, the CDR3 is TGTGCCAGCTCACCACGTCAGGGCACCCTTATAAAAAACTATGGCTACACCTTC.

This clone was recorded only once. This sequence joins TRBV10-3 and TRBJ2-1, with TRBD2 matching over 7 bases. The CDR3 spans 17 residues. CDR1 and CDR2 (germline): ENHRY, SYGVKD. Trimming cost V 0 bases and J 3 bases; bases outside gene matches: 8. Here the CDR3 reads CAISESLIGGSYNEQFF. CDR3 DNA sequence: TGTGCCATCAGTGAGTCGCTGATTGGCGGGAGCTACAATGAGCAGTTCTTC.

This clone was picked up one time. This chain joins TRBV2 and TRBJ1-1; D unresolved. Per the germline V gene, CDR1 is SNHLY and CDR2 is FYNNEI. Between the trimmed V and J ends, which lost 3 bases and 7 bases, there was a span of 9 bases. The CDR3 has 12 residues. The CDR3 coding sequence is TGTGCCAGCAGTGATCTCAGTGTTGAAGCTTTCTTT. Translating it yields CASSDLSVEAFF.

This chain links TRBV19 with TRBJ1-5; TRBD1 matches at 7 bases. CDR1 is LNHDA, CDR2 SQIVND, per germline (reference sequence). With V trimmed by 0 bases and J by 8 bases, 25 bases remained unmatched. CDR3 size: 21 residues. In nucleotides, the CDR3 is TGTGCCAGTAGTATAGATATTGATTTCGGGACAGCACGAGCAAAATCGAAGCCCCAGCATTTT. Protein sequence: CASSIDIDFGTARAKSKPQHF.

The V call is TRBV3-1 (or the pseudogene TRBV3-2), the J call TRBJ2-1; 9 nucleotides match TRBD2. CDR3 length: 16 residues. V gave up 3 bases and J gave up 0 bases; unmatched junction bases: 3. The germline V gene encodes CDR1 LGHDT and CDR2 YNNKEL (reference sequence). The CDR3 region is CASSQVAGASYNEQFF. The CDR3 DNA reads TGTGCCAGCAGCCAGGTAGCGGGAGCCTCCTACAATGAGCAGTTCTTC.

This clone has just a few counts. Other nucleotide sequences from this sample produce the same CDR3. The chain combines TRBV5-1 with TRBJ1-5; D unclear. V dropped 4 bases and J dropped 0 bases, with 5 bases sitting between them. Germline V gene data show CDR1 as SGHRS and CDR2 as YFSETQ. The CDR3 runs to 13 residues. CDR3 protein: CASSLYSNQPQHF. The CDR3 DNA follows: TGCGCCAGCAGCCTATATAGCAATCAGCCCCAGCATTTT.

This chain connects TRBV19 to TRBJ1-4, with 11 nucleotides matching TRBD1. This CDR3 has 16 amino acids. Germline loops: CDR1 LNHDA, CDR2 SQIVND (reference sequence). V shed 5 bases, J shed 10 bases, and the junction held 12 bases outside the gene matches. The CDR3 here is CASSFLPGQGEAKLFF. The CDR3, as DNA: TGTGCCAGTAGTTTCCTCCCGGGACAGGGGGAGGCAAAACTGTTTTTT.

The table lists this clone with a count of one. In DNA, the CDR3 is TGTGCCAGCAGATGGACAGGGGGGTCCTACGAGCAGTACTTC. Its translation is CASRWTGGSYEQYF. The V gene is TRBV28, the J gene TRBJ2-7; 10 positions agree with TRBD1. Germline-derived CDR1 and CDR2 are MDHEN and SYDVKM. This CDR3 comprises 14 residues. The junction had 3 bases not matched to a gene; V was cut back by 6 bases and J by 1 base.

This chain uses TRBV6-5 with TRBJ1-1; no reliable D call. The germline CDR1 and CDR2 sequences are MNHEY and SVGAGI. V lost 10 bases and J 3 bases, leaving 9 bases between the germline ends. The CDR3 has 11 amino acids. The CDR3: CAIAVYTEAFF. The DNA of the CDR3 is TGTGCCATAGCGGTTTACACTGAAGCTTTCTTT.

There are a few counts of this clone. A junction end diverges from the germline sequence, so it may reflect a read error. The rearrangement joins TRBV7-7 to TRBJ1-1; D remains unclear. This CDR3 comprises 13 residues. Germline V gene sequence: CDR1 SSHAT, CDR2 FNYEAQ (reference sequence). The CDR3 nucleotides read TGTGCTAGCAGCTTATCCAAGAACACTGAAGCTTTCTTT. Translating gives CASSLSKNTEAFF.

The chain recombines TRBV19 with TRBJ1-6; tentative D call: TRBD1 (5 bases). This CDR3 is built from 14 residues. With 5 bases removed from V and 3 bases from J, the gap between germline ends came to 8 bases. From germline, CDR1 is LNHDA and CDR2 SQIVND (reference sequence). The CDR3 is CASSPGDYNSPLHF. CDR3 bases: TGTGCCAGTAGTCCGGGGGACTATAATTCACCCCTCCACTTT.